This TCR beta chain was sequenced in a study of blood T cell repertoires in COVID-19. Looking at the study overall: The cDNA or gDNA used as material had been derived from T cells, B-cell-depleted T cells, or PBMCs.

The study drew participants aged about 18 to 95 years from approximately 23 US areas. Each participant's cohort was designated according to participant-reported clinical history. As processed by the authors: By means of reference gene primer amplification, nucleated cell counts were estimated. Data came from immunoSEQ multiplex PCR; TCRdb stores just in-frame clones and leaves some out. V, J and clone size are taken as reported in that table, and D and trimming were inferred from the DNA itself. The data hold fewer than 350,000 clones, with roughly nine tenths observed a single time. Germline CDR1 and CDR2: KGHSH and LQKENI. The J segment lost 4 bases and the V segment lost 3 bases, leaving 5 bases of the junction unmatched. The length of the CDR3 is 14 residues. On this clone: Other DNA sequences of this sample code for an identical CDR3.

The chain has TRBV18 and TRBJ1-1; the match to TRBD1 covers 7 bases. This sequence was found in a woman in her forties who had recovered from COVID-19. The sequenced sample consisted of PBMCs or T cells enriched from blood (not recorded which). CDR3 residues: CASSPGRGSTEAFF. The CDR3 DNA reads as TGTGCCAGCTCACCTGGCAGGGGGAGCACTGAAGCTTTCTTT.